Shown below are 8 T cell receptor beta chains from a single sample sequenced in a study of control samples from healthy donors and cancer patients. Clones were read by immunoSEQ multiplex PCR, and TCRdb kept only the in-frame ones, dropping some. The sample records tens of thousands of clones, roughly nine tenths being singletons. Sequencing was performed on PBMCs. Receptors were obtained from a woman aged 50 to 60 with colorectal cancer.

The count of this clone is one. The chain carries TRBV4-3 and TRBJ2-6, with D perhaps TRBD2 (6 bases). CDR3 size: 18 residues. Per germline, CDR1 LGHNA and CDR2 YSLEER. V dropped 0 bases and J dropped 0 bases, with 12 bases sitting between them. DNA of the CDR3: TGCGCCAGCAGCCAAGATAGTGGGAGGATCTCTGGGGCCAACGTCCTGACTTTC. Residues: CASSQDSGRISGANVLTF.

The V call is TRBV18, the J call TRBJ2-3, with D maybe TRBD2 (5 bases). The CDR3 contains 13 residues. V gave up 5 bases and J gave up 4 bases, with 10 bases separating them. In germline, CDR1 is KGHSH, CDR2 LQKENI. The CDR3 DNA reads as TGTGCCAGCTCAATTGGTAGCGCAGATACGCAGTATTTT. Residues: CASSIGSADTQYF.

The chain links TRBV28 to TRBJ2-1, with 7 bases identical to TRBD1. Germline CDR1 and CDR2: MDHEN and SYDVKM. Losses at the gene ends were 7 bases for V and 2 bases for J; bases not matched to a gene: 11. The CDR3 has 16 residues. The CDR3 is CASTAQDRYAYNEQFF. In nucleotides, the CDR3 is TGTGCCAGCACCGCCCAGGACAGGTATGCCTACAATGAGCAGTTCTTC.

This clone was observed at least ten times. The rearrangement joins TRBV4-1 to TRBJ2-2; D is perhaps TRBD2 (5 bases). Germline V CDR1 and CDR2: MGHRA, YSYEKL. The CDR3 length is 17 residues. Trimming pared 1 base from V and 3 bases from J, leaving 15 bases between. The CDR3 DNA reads TGCGCCAGCAGCCAAGTAGAATCTCGGGGTTACACCGGGGAGCTGTTTTTT. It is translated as CASSQVESRGYTGELFF.

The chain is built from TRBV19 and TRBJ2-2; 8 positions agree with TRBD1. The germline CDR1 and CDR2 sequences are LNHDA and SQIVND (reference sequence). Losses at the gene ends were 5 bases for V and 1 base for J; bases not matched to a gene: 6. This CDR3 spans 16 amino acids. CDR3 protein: CASSFSGTGNTGELFF. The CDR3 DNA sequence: TGTGCCAGTAGTTTTTCCGGGACAGGGAACACCGGGGAGCTGTTTTTT.

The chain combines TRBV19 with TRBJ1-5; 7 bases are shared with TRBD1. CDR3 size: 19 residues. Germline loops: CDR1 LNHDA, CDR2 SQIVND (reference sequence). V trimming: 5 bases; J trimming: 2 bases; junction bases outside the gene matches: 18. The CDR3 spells CASSGDRDRGFNGNQPQHF. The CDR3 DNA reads TGTGCCAGTAGTGGCGACAGGGACCGGGGTTTTAATGGCAATCAGCCCCAGCATTTT.

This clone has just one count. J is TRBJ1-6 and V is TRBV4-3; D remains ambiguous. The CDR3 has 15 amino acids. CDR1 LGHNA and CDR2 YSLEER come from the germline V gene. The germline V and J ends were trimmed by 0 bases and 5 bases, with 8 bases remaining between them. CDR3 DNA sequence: TGCGCCAGCAGCCAAGATAAGCGGAATAATTCACCCCTCCACTTT. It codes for CASSQDKRNNSPLHF.

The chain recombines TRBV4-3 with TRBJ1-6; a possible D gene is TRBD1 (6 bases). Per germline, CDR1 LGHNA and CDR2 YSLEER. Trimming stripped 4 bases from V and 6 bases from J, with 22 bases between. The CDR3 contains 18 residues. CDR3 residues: CASSPPHRGQKGNSPLHF. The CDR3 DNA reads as TGCGCCAGCAGCCCCCCCCATCGGGGGCAGAAAGGTAATTCACCCCTCCACTTT.